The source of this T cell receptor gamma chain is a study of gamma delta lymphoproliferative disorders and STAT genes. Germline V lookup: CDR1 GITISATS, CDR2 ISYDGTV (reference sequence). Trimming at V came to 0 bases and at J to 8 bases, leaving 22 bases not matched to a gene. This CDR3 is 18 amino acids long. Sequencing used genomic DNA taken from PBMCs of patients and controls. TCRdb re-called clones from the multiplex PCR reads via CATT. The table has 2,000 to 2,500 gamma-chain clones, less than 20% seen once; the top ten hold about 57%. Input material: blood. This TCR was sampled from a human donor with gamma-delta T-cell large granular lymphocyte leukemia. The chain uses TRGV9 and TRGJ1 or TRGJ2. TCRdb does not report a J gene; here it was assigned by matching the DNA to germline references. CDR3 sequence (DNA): TGTGCCTTGTGGGAGGTGAAAACACGCCTCGCTCACAATCATAAGAAACTCTTT. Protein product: CALWEVKTRLAHNHKKLF.